These T cell receptor beta chains were read from a single sample in a study of T cell responses to AZD1222 COVID-19 vaccine. Generated by immunoSEQ multiplex PCR, the TCRdb table keeps only in-frame clones and is missing some. The table shows more than 100,000 clones, with around 90% occurring only once. The sequenced sample was peripheral blood, obtained on day 0 of AZD1222 vaccination. These TCRs come from an adult in good health. Both conserved end residues are part of each CDR3. A D gene is named only where the DNA matches it firmly. Clone size, where shown, is once, few, many, or a class for clones that have expanded.

J	size	D	V	CDR3	DNA
TRBJ2-1	many	TRBD1	TRBV27	CASPLDREQFF	TGTGCCAGCCCCCTGGACAGGGAGCAGTTCTTC
TRBJ2-2	.	.	TRBV6-1	CASSDNSDTGELFF	TGTGCCAGCAGTGATAACTCCGACACCGGGGAGCTGTTTTTT
TRBJ1-2	.	.	TRBV7-6	CASSLGSGTYSYGYTF	TGTGCCAGCAGCTTAGGGTCAGGGACTTACTCTTATGGCTACACCTTC
TRBJ1-5	.	.	TRBV7-3	CASSLVLGQPQHF	TGTGCCAGCAGCTTAGTTTTGGGGCAGCCCCAGCATTTT
TRBJ2-7	.	TRBD2	TRBV10-1	CASSLAGVLAEQYF	TGCGCCAGCAGCTTAGCGGGGGTCCTCGCCGAGCAGTACTTC
TRBJ2-1	once	TRBD1	TRBV5-1	CASSLGQGNEQFF	TGCGCCAGCAGCTTGGGACAGGGAAATGAGCAGTTCTTC
TRBJ2-1	.	.	TRBV5-4	CASSQLSASYNEQFF	TGTGCCAGCAGCCAACTTTCGGCCTCCTACAATGAGCAGTTCTTC
TRBJ2-1	.	TRBD1	TRBV2	CASSPRDRVYNEQFF	TGTGCCAGCAGTCCCCGGGACAGGGTCTACAATGAGCAGTTCTTC
TRBJ1-5	.	.	TRBV12-3/TRBV12-4	CASSLYGNQPQHF	TGTGCCAGCAGTTTGTACGGAAATCAGCCCCAGCATTTT
TRBJ1-4	.	TRBD1	TRBV5-6	CASSPGGTAKEKLFF	TGTGCCAGCAGCCCCGGGGGGACAGCGAAAGAAAAACTGTTTTTT
TRBJ1-2	once	.	TRBV19	CASTTTRVGYTF	TGTGCCAGTACCACGACTCGGGTTGGCTACACCTTC
TRBJ1-2	.	.	TRBV12-2	CASRLRRAIPTTVDYGYTF	TGTGCAAGTCGCTTAAGAAGGGCCATCCCGACTACTGTTGACTATGGCTACACCTTC